The entry below gives a single TCR beta chain sequence along with its context. V dropped 0 bases and J dropped 9 bases, with 15 bases sitting between them. The length of the CDR3 is 15 residues. Germline V lookup: CDR1 MNHEY, CDR2 SVGAGI. Study processing details: Cell counts per sample came from amplifying reference gene primers. TCRdb's table, derived via immunoSEQ multiplex PCR, lists solely in-frame clones and lacks some. D and trimming were read from the DNA, whereas the V and J calls and clone size are those reported in that table. Of about 360,000 clones in the sample, 75% to 90% are singletons; the top ten hold just over 7%. This sample was taken from a study of blood T cell repertoires in COVID-19. Overall study: Samples of COVID-19 (acute and convalescent) were obtained from the United States, Italy and Spain. Nucleic acid was either cDNA or gDNA, and it came from T cells, B-cell-depleted T cells, or PBMCs.

Enrolment of Seattle patients took place during active infection, and they were followed longitudinally. This TCR derives from a woman aged 60-70 years with COVID-19, enrolled during active disease. The sample taken for sequencing was peripheral blood. The chain links TRBV6-5 to TRBJ2-1; D is possibly TRBD2 (6 bases). CDR3: CASSYSGPEEGEQFF. The DNA for the CDR3 is TGTGCCAGCAGTTACTCGGGACCCGAGGAGGGTGAGCAGTTCTTC.